These 16 T cell receptor beta chains were sequenced from one sample in a study of cytomegalovirus exposure and HLA in healthy donors (dated by TCRdb to the late 2010s). Libraries were made using the immunoSEQ multiplex PCR assay. The multiplex PCR relied on a mix of 60 forward primers for TCR Vbeta segments and 13 reverse primers for TCR Jbeta segments. TCRdb carries this immuneACCESS record with in-frame sequences only. Its versions omit some clonotypes, under half of them owing to an unresolved V gene in the studies checked, with the rest unexplained. The sample table contains about 150,000 clones; only one count was recorded for roughly 78% of them. About 6.5% of the sample goes to the ten largest clones. Sequencing used PBMCs. The source is a middle-aged man in good health and CMV-seropositive.

V and J are TRBV12-5 and TRBJ2-1; 11 nucleotides match TRBD2. V lost 5 bases and J lost 1; bases outside the gene matches: 4. This CDR3 spans 16 amino acids. From germline, CDR1 is LGHNT and CDR2 FRNRAP. The CDR3, as DNA: TGTGCTAGTGGTATCCGACTAGCGGGGTCCTACAATGAGCAGTTCTTC. This encodes CASGIRLAGSYNEQFF.

The chain has TRBV16 and TRBJ1-2, with no clear D. The germline V gene encodes CDR1 KGHSY and CDR2 FQNENV. This CDR3 is 12 amino acids long. The V end was cut by 4 bases, the J end by 8 bases, with 11 bases between. CDR3 nucleotide sequence: TGTGCCAGCAGCCTTTCAGGTCCCGGCTACACCTTC. Amino acid sequence: CASSLSGPGYTF.

The rearrangement joins TRBV11-1 to TRBJ2-3, with TRBD2 as a possible D gene (5 bases). V was pared by 6 bases and J by 8 bases, with 18 bases between. Per germline, CDR1 SGHAT and CDR2 FQDESV (reference sequence). There are 14 residues in the CDR3. The CDR3: CASSHSGNRGTQYF. The CDR3 DNA sequence: TGTGCCAGCAGTCACAGCGGAAATAGAGGTACGCAGTATTTT.

The rearrangement links TRBV9 to TRBJ2-7, with 14 bases matching TRBD2. This CDR3 contains 16 residues. Germline V gives CDR1 SGDLS, CDR2 YYNGEE. The junction had 9 bases not matched to a gene; V was cut back by 4 bases and J by 6 bases. In DNA, the CDR3 is TGTGCCAGCAGCCCCAGAACCGGACTAGCGGGAGGCGAGCAGTACTTC. Protein: CASSPRTGLAGGEQYF.

Written as DNA, the CDR3 is TGTGCCAGTAGCCAGACAGGGACTAATGAAAAACTGTTTTTT. This translates into CASSQTGTNEKLFF. The V and J genes are TRBV19 and TRBJ1-4; 7 nucleotides align to TRBD1. This CDR3 is built from 14 residues. Germline V CDR1 and CDR2: LNHDA, SQIVND (reference sequence). The V gene end was trimmed by 6 bases and the J gene end by 2 bases; junction bases not matched to a gene: 3.

This chain links TRBV28 with TRBJ1-2, with 7 positions matching TRBD1. Germline V gene sequence: CDR1 MDHEN, CDR2 SYDVKM. The ends lost 7 bases at V and 2 bases at J; junction bases unmatched: 4. The CDR3 runs 13 residues. CDR3 in DNA: TGTGCCAGCACCCCACAGGGGAACTATGGCTACACCTTC. Translated: CASTPQGNYGYTF.

V is TRBV28 and J is TRBJ1-2, with 8 bases that match TRBD1. The CDR3 sequence is 12 residues long. V was clipped by 6 bases and J by 4 bases; unmatched bases: 1. Germline lookup yields CDR1 MDHEN and CDR2 SYDVKM. The DNA for the CDR3 is TGTGCCAGCAGGGGGACAGGCTATGGCTACACCTTC. It codes for CASRGTGYGYTF.

The chain couples TRBV6-6 to TRBJ1-4; 10 bases agree with TRBD1. This CDR3 contains 15 residues. CDR1 and CDR2 from the germline V gene are MNHNY and SVGAGI (reference sequence). Germline trimming cut 2 bases from V and 6 bases from J; bases unmatched to any gene: 3. CDR3 residues: CASSYPGTGDEKLFF. The CDR3, as DNA: TGTGCCAGCAGTTACCCCGGGACAGGGGATGAAAAACTGTTTTTT.

The V and J genes are TRBV19 and TRBJ2-3, with D possibly matching TRBD1 (6 bases). The CDR3 covers 13 residues. Per the germline V gene, CDR1 is LNHDA and CDR2 is SQIVND (reference sequence). Trimming shortened V by 6 bases and J by 5 bases, and 12 bases separated the two germline ends. The CDR3 DNA reads as TGTGCCAGTAGGGGGGCTCCTTTAGATACGCAGTATTTT. Translating gives CASRGAPLDTQYF.

This clone was seen once. V and J are TRBV5-8 and TRBJ2-3, with 10 bases aligning to TRBD2. Trimming removed 4 bases from V and 4 bases from J; junction bases left unmatched: 6. Germline lookup yields CDR1 SGHTS and CDR2 YDEGEE. This CDR3 spans 15 amino acids. CDR3 in amino acids: CASSGTSARSDTQYF. The DNA of the CDR3 is TGTGCCAGCAGCGGGACTAGCGCCCGTTCAGATACGCAGTATTTT. Together with reference TRBV5-8 and TRBJ2-3, the CDR3 gives the full variable domain: EAGVTQSPTHLIKTRGQQATLRCSPISGHTSVYWYQQALGLGLQFLLWYDEGEERNRGNFPPRFSGRQFPNYSSELNVNALELEDSALYLCASSGTSARSDTQYFGPGTRLTVL.

The V gene is TRBV4-2, the J gene TRBJ1-5, with unresolved D. This CDR3 spans 14 amino acids. From germline, CDR1 is LGHNA and CDR2 YNFKEQ. Between the trimmed V and J ends, which lost 0 bases and 7 bases, there was a span of 10 bases. CDR3 region: CASSQDPKLQPQHF. DNA for the CDR3: TGTGCCAGCAGCCAAGATCCGAAGCTACAGCCCCAGCATTTT.

This clone was counted between two and nine times. Here the CDR3 DNA reads TGTGCCAGCAGTCGTAGCGGGCCCGCCAACGAGCAGTACTTC. This codes for CASSRSGPANEQYF. This chain joins TRBV6-5 and TRBJ2-7; 7 bases map to TRBD2. From germline, CDR1 is MNHEY and CDR2 SVGAGI. The length of the CDR3 is 14 residues. Trimming removed 5 bases from V and 5 bases from J; junction bases left unmatched: 9.

The chain is built from TRBV7-2 and TRBJ2-3, with D possibly being TRBD2 (6 bases). Germline V CDR1 and CDR2: SGHTA, FQGNSA. V was clipped by 5 bases and J by 6 bases, with 15 bases between them. CDR3 size: 14 residues. The DNA of the CDR3 is TGTGCCAGCAGCCCGGGACTGTCTCCTGATACGCAGTATTTT. This gives the protein CASSPGLSPDTQYF. Based on the CDR3 plus reference TRBV7-2 and TRBJ2-3, the full variable domain is GAGVSQSPSNKVTEKGKDVELRCDPISGHTALYWYRQSLGQGLEFLIYFQGNSAPDKSGLPSDRFSAERTGGSVSTLTIQRTQQEDSAVYLCASSPGLSPDTQYFGPGTRLTVL.

The genes are TRBV4-2 and TRBJ2-7; D might be TRBD1 (5 bases). The V end lost 2 bases, the J end lost 5 bases, and 16 bases lay between the germline ends. There are 15 residues in the CDR3. Germline-derived CDR1 and CDR2 are LGHNA and YNFKEQ. CDR3 region: CASSQSPNLRDEQYF. The CDR3 bases are TGTGCCAGCAGCCAATCGCCTAACCTCAGGGACGAGCAGTACTTC.

J is TRBJ2-2 and V is TRBV11-2; D gene ambiguous. CDR3 length: 14 residues. V was shortened by 3 bases and J by 0 bases, with 5 bases between the two germline ends. Germline V gene sequence: CDR1 SGHAT, CDR2 FQNNGV. The CDR3 reads CASSFFTNTGELFF. For the CDR3, the DNA is TGTGCCAGCAGCTTTTTCACGAACACCGGGGAGCTGTTTTTT.

This clone was picked up one time. V and J are TRBV5-6 and TRBJ1-6; D unresolved. The V end was cut by 4 bases, the J end by 3 bases, with 17 bases between. Germline V gene sequence: CDR1 SGHDT, CDR2 YYEEEE. The CDR3 contains 17 residues. CDR3 region: CASSPEGGFRYNSPLHF. The CDR3 coding sequence is TGTGCCAGCAGCCCTGAGGGAGGGTTTCGCTATAATTCACCCCTCCACTTT. Full variable domain (rest looked up from reference TRBV5-6 and TRBJ1-6): DAGVTQSPTHLIKTRGQQVTLRCSPKSGHDTVSWYQQALGQGPQFIFQYYEEEERQRGNFPDRFSGHQFPNYSSELNVNALLLGDSALYLCASSPEGGFRYNSPLHFGNGTRLTVT.